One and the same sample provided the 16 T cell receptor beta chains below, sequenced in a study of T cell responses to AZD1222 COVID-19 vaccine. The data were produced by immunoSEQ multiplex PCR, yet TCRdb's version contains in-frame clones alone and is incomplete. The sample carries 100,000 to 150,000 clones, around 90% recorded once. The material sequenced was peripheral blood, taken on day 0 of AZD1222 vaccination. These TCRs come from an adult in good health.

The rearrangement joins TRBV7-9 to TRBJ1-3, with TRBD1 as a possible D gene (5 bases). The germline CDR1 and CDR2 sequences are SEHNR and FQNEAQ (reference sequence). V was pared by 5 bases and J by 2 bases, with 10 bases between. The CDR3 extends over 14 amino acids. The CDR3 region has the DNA TGTGCCAGCAGCGATCAGGGTGCTGGAAACACCATATATTTT. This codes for CASSDQGAGNTIYF.

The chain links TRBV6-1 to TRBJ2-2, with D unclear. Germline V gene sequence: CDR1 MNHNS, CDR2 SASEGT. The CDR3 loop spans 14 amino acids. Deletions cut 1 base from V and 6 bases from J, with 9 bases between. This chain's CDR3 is CASSEVVSAGELFF. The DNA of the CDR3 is TGTGCCAGCAGTGAAGTGGTGTCCGCCGGGGAGCTGTTTTTT.

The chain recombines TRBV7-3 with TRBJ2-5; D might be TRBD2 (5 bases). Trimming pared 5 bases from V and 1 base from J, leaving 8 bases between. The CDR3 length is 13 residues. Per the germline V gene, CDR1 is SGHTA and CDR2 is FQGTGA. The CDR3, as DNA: TGTGCCAGCAGCATTAGCGCCCAAGAGACCCAGTACTTC. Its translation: CASSISAQETQYF.

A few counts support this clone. The CDR3 nucleotides read TGTGCCACCAGCAGAGCGAGTACAAGACCGACGGGGATGAATGAGCAGTTCTTC. It is translated as CATSRASTRPTGMNEQFF. The rearrangement joins TRBV15 to TRBJ2-1; a possible D gene is TRBD2 (5 bases). Germline CDR1 is LNHNV and CDR2 is YYDKDF (reference sequence). There are 18 residues in the CDR3. Deletions cut 1 base from V and 7 bases from J, with 23 bases between. Based on the CDR3 plus reference TRBV15 and TRBJ2-1, the full variable domain is DAMVIQNPRYQVTQFGKPVTLSCSQTLNHNVMYWYQQKSSQAPKLLFHYYDKDFNNEADTPDNFQSRRPNTSFCFLDIRSPGLGDTAMYLCATSRASTRPTGMNEQFFGPGTRLTVL.

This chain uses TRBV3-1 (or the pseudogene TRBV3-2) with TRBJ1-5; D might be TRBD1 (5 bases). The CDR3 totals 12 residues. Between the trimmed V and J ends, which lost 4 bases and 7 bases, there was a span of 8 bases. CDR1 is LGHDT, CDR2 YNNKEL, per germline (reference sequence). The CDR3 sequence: CASSLQGQPQHF. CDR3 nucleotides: TGTGCCAGCAGCCTGCAGGGCCAGCCCCAGCATTTT.

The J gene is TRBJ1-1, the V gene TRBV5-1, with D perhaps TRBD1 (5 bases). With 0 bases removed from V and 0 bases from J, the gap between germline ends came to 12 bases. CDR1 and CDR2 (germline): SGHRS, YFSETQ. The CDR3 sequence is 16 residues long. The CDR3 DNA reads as TGCGCCAGCAGCTTGGCCGGGGGTACCATGAACACTGAAGCTTTCTTT. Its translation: CASSLAGGTMNTEAFF.

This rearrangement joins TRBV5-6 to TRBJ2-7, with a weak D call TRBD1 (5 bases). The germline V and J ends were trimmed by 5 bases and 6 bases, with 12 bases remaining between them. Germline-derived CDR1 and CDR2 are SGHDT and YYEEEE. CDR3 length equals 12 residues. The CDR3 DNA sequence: TGTGCCAGCAGTGGTGAAGGGGCCGAGCAGTACTTC. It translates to CASSGEGAEQYF.

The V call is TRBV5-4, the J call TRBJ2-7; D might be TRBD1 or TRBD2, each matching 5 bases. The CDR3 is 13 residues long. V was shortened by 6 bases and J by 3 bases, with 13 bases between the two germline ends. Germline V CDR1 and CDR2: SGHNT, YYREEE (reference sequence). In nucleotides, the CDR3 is TGTGCCAGCACCATTTTGGGGGTCTACGAGCAGTACTTC. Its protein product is CASTILGVYEQYF. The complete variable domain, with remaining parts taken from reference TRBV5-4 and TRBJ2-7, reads ETGVTQSPTHLIKTRGQQVTLRCSSQSGHNTVSWYQQALGQGPQFIFQYYREEENGRGNFPPRFSGLQFPNYSSELNVNALELDDSALYLCASTILGVYEQYFGPGTRLTVT.

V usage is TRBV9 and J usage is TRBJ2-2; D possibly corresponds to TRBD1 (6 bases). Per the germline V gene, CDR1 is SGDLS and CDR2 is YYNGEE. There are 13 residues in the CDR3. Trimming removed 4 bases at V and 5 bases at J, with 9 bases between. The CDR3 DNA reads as TGTGCCAGCAGCCCTAGGGGGACCGGGGAGCTGTTTTTT. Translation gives CASSPRGTGELFF. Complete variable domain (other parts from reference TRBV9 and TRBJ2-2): DSGVTQTPKHLITATGQRVTLRCSPRSGDLSVYWYQQSLDQGLQFLIQYYNGEERAKGNILERFSAQQFPDLHSELNLSSLELGDSALYFCASSPRGTGELFFGEGSRLTVL.

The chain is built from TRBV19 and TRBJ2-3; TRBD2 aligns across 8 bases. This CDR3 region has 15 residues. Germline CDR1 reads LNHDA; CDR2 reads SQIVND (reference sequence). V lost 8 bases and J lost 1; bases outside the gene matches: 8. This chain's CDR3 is CASRGLASGTDTQYF. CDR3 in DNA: TGTGCCAGTCGAGGACTAGCTTCGGGCACAGATACGCAGTATTTT.

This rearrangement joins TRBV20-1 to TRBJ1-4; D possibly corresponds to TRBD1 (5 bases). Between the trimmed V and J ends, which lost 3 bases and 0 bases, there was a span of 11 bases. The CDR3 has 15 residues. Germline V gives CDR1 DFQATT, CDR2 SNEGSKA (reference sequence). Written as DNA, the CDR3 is TGCAGTGCTAGTGACAGCCAAGCAACTAATGAAAAACTGTTTTTT. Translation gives CSASDSQATNEKLFF.

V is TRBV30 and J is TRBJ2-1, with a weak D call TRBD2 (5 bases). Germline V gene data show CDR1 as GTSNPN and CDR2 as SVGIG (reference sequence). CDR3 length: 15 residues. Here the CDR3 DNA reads TGTGCGGGAACCCCTGGGAGTAGCTCCTACAATGAGCAGTTCTTC. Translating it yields CAGTPGSSSYNEQFF.

The CDR3 is CSVAVQGKDEQYF. DNA for the CDR3: TGCAGCGTAGCGGTTCAGGGTAAGGACGAGCAGTACTTC. The V and J genes are TRBV29-1 and TRBJ2-7, with D perhaps given as TRBD1 or TRBD2 (5 bases each). The CDR3 totals 13 residues. The V gene lost 6 bases and the J gene lost 5 bases, with 17 bases spanning the gap. The germline gives CDR1 SQVTM, CDR2 ANQGSEA.

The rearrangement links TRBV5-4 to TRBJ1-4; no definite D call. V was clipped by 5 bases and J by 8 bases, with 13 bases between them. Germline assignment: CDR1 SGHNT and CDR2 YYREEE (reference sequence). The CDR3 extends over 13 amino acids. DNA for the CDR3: TGTGCCAGCAGTCAAGAGACCGTAGAAAAACTGTTTTTT. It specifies CASSQETVEKLFF.

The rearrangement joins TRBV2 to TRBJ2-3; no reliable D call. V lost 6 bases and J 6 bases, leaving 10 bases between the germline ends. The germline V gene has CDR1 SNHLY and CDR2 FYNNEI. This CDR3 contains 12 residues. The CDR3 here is CASRGRGDTQYF. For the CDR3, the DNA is TGTGCCAGCAGAGGACGCGGCGATACGCAGTATTTT.

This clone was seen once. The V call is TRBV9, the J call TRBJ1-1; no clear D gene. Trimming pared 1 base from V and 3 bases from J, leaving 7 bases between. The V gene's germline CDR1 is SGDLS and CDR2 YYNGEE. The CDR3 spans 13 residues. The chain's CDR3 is CASSVSRDTEAFF. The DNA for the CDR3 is TGTGCCAGCAGCGTATCTAGGGACACTGAAGCTTTCTTT.